This T cell receptor (beta chain) was recovered during a study of Ad26.COV2.S vaccination and SARS-CoV-2 variants. Study information: Ad26.COV2.S given intramuscularly, once or twice 56 days apart.

Assay: immunoSEQ multiplex PCR; the TCRdb copy retains only in-frame clones and omits some. The table lists over 250,000 clones, more than 70% of them singletons. For this clone: Its specificity is not known.

Treatment given: around 19 received Ad26.COV2.S at low or high dose, single or two shots; 5 received placebo; per-sample allocation not given. Vaccine and placebo recipients were sampled on day 63 after the first injection. Ad26.COV2.S expressed prefusion-stabilized spike from the original Wuhan strain. General observations from the study: From the TCR breadth and depth analyses, total T cell responses may have been underestimated.

V was shortened by 5 bases and J by 6 bases, with 14 bases between the two germline ends. Germline CDR1 SEHNR, CDR2 FQNEAQ (reference sequence). CDR3 length equals 14 residues. The J gene is TRBJ2-1, the V gene TRBV7-9; D not resolved. This clonotype originated in a person between 18 and 65 years old who received the Ad26.COV2.S COVID-19 vaccine or a placebo. Sample: peripheral blood, taken in a trial of Ad26.COV2.S vaccine versus placebo. CDR3 sequence: CASSPGSISNEQFF. The CDR3 DNA reads as TGTGCCAGCAGCCCCGGGTCAATATCCAATGAGCAGTTCTTC.